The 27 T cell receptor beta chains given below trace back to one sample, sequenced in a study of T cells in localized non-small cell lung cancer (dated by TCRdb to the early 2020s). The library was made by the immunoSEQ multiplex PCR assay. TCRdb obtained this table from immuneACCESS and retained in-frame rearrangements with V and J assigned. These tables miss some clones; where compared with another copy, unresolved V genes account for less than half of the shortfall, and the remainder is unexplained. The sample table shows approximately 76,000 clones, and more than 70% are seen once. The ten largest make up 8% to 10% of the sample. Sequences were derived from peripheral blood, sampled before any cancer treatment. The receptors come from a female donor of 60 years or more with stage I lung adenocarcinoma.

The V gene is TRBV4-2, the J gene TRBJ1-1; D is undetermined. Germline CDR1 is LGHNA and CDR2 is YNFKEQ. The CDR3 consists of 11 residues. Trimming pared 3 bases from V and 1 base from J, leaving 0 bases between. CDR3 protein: CASSQNTEAFF. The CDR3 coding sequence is TGTGCCAGCAGCCAGAACACTGAAGCTTTCTTT.

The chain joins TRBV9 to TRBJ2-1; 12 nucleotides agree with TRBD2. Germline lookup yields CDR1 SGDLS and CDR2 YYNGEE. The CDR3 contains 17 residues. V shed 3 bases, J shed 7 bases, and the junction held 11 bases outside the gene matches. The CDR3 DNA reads TGTGCCAGCAGCGCGCGACTAGCGGGAGTAGGCGGGAATGAGCAGTTCTTC. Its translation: CASSARLAGVGGNEQFF.

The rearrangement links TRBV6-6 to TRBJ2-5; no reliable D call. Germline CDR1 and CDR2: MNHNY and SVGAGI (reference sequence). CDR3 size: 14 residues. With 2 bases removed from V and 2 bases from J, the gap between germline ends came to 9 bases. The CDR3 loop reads CASSYGPLQETQYF. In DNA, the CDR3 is TGTGCCAGCAGTTACGGACCCCTTCAAGAGACCCAGTACTTC.

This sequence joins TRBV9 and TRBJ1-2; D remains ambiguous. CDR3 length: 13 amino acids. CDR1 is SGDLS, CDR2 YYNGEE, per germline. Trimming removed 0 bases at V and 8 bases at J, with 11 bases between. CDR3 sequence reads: CASSVVGQKGYTF. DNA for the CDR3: TGTGCCAGCAGCGTAGTGGGTCAGAAGGGCTACACCTTC.

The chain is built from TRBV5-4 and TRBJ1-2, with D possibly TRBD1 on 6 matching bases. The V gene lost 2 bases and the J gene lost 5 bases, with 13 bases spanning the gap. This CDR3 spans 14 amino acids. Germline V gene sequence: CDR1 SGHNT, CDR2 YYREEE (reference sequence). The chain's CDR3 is CASSLQGNGYGYTF. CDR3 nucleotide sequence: TGTGCCAGCAGCTTACAGGGTAATGGGTATGGCTACACCTTC.

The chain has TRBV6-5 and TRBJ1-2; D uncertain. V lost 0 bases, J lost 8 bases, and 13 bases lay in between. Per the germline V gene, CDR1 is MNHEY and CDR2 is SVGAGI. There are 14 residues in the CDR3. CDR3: CASSYSGGFQGYTF. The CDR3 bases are TGTGCCAGCAGTTACTCGGGCGGGTTCCAGGGCTACACCTTC.

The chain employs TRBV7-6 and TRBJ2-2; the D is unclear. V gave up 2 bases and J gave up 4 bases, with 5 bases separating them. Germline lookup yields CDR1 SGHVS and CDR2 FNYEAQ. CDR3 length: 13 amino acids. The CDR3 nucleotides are TGTGCCAGCAGCTTATATGGCACCGGGGAGCTGTTTTTT. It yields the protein CASSLYGTGELFF.

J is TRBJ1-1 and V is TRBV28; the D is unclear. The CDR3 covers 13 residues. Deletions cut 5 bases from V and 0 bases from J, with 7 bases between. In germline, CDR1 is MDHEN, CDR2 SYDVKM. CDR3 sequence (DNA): TGTGCCAGCAGTATGGATTTGAACACTGAAGCTTTCTTT. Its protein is CASSMDLNTEAFF.

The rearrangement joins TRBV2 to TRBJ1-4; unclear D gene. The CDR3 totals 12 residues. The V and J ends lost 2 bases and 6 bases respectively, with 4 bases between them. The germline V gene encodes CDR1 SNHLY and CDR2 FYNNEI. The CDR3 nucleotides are TGTGCCAGCAGTGAATTTGATGAAAAACTGTTTTTT. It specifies CASSEFDEKLFF.

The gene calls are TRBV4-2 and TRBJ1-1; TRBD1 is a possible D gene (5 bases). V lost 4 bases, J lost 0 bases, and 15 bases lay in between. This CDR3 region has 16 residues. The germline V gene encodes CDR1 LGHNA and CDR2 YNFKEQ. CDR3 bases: TGTGCCAGCAGCCCCGGAGTCAAGGGGATGAACACTGAAGCTTTCTTT. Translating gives CASSPGVKGMNTEAFF.

The DNA for the CDR3 is TGTGCCAGCACCCCACTTAGTAGCGGCTACAATGAGCAGTTCTTC. This codes for CASTPLSSGYNEQFF. The rearrangement links TRBV7-2 to TRBJ2-1, with D tentatively TRBD2 (6 bases). The CDR3 covers 15 residues. The V end was cut by 7 bases, the J end by 3 bases, with 16 bases between. Germline V gene data show CDR1 as SGHTA and CDR2 as FQGNSA.

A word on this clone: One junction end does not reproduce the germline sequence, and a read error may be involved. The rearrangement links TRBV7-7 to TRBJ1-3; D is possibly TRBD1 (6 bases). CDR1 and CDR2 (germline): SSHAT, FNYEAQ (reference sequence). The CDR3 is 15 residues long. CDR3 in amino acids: CASSSGPGAGNTIYF. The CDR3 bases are TGTGCTAGCAGCTCAGGGCCAGGGGCTGGAAACACCATATATTTT. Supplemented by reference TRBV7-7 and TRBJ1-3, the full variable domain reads GAGVSQSPRYKVTKRGQDVTLRCDPISSHATLYWYQQALGQGPEFLTYFNYEAQPDKSGLPSDRFSAERPEGSISTLTIQRTEQRDSAMYRCASSSGPGAGNTIYFGEGSWLTVV.

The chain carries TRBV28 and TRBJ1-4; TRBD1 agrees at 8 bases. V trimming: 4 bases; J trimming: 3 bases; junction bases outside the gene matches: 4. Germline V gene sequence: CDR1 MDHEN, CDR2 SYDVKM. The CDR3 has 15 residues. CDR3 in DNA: TGTGCCAGCAGTTCGGTACAGGGGGCTAATGAAAAACTGTTTTTT. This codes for CASSSVQGANEKLFF.

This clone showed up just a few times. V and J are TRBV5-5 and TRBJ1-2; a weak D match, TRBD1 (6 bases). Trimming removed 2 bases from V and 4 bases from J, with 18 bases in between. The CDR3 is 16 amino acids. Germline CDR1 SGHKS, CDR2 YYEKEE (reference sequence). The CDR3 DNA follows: TGTGCCAGCAGCTTCCGAGGGAGGGGGACCTCCTATGGCTACACCTTC. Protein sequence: CASSFRGRGTSYGYTF.

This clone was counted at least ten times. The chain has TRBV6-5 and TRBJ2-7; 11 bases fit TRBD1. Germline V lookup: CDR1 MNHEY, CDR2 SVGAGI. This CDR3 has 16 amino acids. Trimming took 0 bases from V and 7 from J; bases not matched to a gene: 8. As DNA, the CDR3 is TGTGCCAGCAGTTACTCCTCGGGACAGGGGGTGTGGGAGCAGTACTTC. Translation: CASSYSSGQGVWEQYF.

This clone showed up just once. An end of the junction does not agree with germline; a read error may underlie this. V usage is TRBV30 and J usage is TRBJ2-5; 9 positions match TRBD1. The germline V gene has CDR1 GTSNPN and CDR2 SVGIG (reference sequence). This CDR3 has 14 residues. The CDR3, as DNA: TGTGCCTGGGGGAAACAGGGGGCCCAAGGGACCCAGTACTTC. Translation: CAWGKQGAQGTQYF.

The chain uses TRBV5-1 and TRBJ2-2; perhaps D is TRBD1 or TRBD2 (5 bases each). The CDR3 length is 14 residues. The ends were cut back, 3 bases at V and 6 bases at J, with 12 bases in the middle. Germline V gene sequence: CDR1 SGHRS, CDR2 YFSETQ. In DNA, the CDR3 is TGCGCCAGCAGCTGGGGGATCACATCCGGGGAGCTGTTTTTT. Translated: CASSWGITSGELFF. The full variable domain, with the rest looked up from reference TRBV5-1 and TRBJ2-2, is KAGVTQTPRYLIKTRGQQVTLSCSPISGHRSVSWYQQTPGQGLQFLFEYFSETQRNKGNFPGRFSGRQFSNSRSEMNVSTLELGDSALYLCASSWGITSGELFFGEGSRLTVL.

CDR3 coding DNA: TGTGCCAGCAGCTTGGCAAGTTTGACAGCCAAGAGCACTGAAGCTTTCTTT. It codes for CASSLASLTAKSTEAFF. The chain employs TRBV5-5 and TRBJ1-1; D perhaps matches TRBD1 (5 bases). The germline V gene encodes CDR1 SGHKS and CDR2 YYEKEE (reference sequence). The V end lost 0 bases, the J end lost 4 bases, and 19 bases lay between the germline ends. The CDR3 totals 17 residues.

CDR3 coding DNA: TGCGCCAGCAGCCGTGGGACTAGCGGCCAAGAGACCCAGTACTTC. Translation gives CASSRGTSGQETQYF. This rearrangement joins TRBV5-1 to TRBJ2-5; 11 bases are shared with TRBD2. From germline, CDR1 is SGHRS and CDR2 YFSETQ. V shed 4 bases, J shed 1 base, and the junction held 3 bases outside the gene matches. The CDR3 sequence is 15 residues long.

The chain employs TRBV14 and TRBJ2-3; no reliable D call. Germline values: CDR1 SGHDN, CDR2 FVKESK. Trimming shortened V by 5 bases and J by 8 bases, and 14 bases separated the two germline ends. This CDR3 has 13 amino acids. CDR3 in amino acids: CASSSELYGTQYF. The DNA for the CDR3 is TGTGCCAGCAGCTCAGAACTGTATGGTACGCAGTATTTT. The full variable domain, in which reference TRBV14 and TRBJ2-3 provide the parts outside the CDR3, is EAGVTQFPSHSVIEKGQTVTLRCDPISGHDNLYWYRRVMGKEIKFLLHFVKESKQDESGMPNNRFLAERTGGTYSTLKVQPAELEDSGVYFCASSSELYGTQYFGPGTRLTVL.

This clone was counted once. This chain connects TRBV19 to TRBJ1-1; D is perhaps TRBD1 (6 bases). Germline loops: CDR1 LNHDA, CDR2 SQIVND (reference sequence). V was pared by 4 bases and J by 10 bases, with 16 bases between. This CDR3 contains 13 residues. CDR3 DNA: TGTGCCAGTAGTACCCAGGCGGCAGGGGTAGCTTTCTTT. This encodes CASSTQAAGVAFF.

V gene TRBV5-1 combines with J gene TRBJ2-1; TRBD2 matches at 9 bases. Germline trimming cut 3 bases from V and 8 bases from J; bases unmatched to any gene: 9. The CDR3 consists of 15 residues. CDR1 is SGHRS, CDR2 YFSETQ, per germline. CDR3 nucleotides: TGCGCCAGCAGCTCGGGACTAGCTAGTGGTCATGAGCAGTTCTTC. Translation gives CASSSGLASGHEQFF.

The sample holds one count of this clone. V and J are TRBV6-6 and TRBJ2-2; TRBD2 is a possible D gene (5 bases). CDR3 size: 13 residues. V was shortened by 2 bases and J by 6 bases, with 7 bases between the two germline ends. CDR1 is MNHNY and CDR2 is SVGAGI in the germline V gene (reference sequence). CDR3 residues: CASSYTRSGELFF. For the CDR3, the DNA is TGTGCCAGCAGTTACACTAGGTCCGGGGAGCTGTTTTTT.

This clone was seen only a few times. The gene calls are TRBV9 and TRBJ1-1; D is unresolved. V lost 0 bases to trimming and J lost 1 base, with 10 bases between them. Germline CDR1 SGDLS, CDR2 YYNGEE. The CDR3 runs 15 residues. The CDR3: CASSVGALGNTEAFF. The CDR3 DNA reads TGTGCCAGCAGCGTAGGGGCCTTGGGGAACACTGAAGCTTTCTTT.

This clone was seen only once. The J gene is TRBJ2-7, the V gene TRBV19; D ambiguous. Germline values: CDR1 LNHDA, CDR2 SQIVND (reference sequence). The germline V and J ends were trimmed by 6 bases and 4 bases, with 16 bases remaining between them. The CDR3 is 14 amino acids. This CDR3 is CASSGTTPGYEQYF. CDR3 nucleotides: TGTGCCAGTAGCGGCACCACCCCCGGTTACGAGCAGTACTTC.

The chain's CDR3 is CASSARDRPMNTEAFF. DNA of the CDR3: TGTGCCAGTAGTGCAAGGGACAGACCCATGAACACTGAAGCTTTCTTT. V and J are TRBV19 and TRBJ1-1; 7 bases agree with TRBD1. Germline trimming cut 5 bases from V and 0 bases from J; bases unmatched to any gene: 9. The CDR3 is made up of 16 amino acids. From germline, CDR1 is LNHDA and CDR2 SQIVND (reference sequence).

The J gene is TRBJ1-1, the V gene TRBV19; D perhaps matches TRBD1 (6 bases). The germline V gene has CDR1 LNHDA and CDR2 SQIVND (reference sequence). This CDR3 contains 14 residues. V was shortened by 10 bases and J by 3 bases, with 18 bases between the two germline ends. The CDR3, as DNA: TGTGCCACCACCATCCAGGGGATAGACACTGAAGCTTTCTTT. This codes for CATTIQGIDTEAFF.